This T cell receptor beta chain was sequenced in a study of blood T cell repertoires in COVID-19. Study background: Whether acute or convalescent, the COVID-19 samples came from the United States, Italy and Spain. Sources were T cells, B-cell-depleted T cells, or PBMCs; the material itself was cDNA or gDNA.

V lost 2 bases and J 2 bases, leaving 15 bases between the germline ends. From germline, CDR1 is MDHEN and CDR2 SYDVKM. This CDR3 is 16 amino acids long. In the original workflow: Scientists estimated how many nucleated cells there were by amplifying reference gene primers. Only in-frame clones appear in the TCRdb table, and some are missing; sequencing was by immunoSEQ multiplex PCR. That table gives V, J and clone size, and the DNA gave D and trimming. The data contain more than 100,000 clones, roughly 88% of them singletons. This rearrangement joins TRBV28 to TRBJ1-1; no definite D call. This receptor was identified in a man between 65 and 80 years old with active COVID-19. The sequencing input was peripheral blood. The CDR3 sequence: CASSLSGLLGNTEAFF. CDR3 DNA sequence: TGTGCCAGCAGTTTAAGCGGGCTTTTAGGAAACACTGAAGCTTTCTTT. Supplemented by reference TRBV28 and TRBJ1-1, the full variable domain reads DVKVTQSSRYLVKRTGEKVFLECVQDMDHENMFWYRQDPGLGLRLIYFSYDVKMKEKGDIPEGYSVSREKKERFSLILESASTNQTSMYLCASSLSGLLGNTEAFFGQGTRLTVV.